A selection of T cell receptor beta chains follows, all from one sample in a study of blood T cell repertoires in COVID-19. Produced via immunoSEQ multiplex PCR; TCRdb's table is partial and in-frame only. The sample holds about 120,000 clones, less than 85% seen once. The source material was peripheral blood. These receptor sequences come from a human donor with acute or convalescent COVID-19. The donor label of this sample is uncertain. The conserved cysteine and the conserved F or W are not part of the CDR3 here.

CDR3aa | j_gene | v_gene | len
ASSHTGQAADTQY | TRBJ2-3 | TRBV4-1 | 13
ASSLGTGNTIY | TRBJ1-3 | TRBV28 | 11
ASRHARSNTGELF | TRBJ2-2 | TRBV21-1 | 13
ASSLSRGSSSYEQY | TRBJ2-7 | TRBV3-1/TRBV3-2 | 14
SVDRTGVYGYT | TRBJ1-2 | TRBV29-1 | 11
AWIGTSGWETQY | TRBJ2-5 | TRBV30 | 12
ASSYGAGQETQY | TRBJ2-5 | TRBV6-6 | 12
ASSPGGSGNTIY | TRBJ1-3 | TRBV7-3 | 12
ASSLVHRAASADTQY | TRBJ2-3 | TRBV5-1 | 15
ASSLSPRVNTEAF | TRBJ1-1 | TRBV28 | 13
ASSPRRLSGANVLT | TRBJ2-6 | TRBV4-1 | 14
ATSGTTDTQY | TRBJ2-3 | TRBV24-1 | 10
ASSLQGDTQY | TRBJ2-3 | TRBV5-4 | 10
ASSFRTGETDTQY | TRBJ2-3 | TRBV7-9 | 13
ASSRGNRLPSEQY | TRBJ2-7 | TRBV13 | 13
ATSDSGGNYGYT | TRBJ1-2 | TRBV24-1 | 12
ASSSRLLAGGPNEQF | TRBJ2-1 | TRBV5-4 | 15
SVGQGVREKLF | TRBJ1-4 | TRBV29-1 | 11
ASSPTGNTEAF | TRBJ1-1 | TRBV7-3 | 11
ASTSRPVQGSNYGYT | TRBJ1-2 | TRBV19 | 15
ASSPTEPLAKNIQY | TRBJ2-4 | TRBV18 | 14
ASSPNDRGGYT | TRBJ1-2 | TRBV18 | 11
ASSDQKPNYGYT | TRBJ1-2 | TRBV25-1 | 12
ASSPTGLNFGYT | TRBJ1-2 | TRBV7-9 | 12
AISELASTDTQY | TRBJ2-3 | TRBV10-3 | 12
ASSLAAGVQETQY | TRBJ2-5 | TRBV5-4 | 13
ATSRDRVNTGELF | TRBJ2-2 | TRBV24-1 | 13
ASIPYHRTGAVPQPQH | TRBJ1-5 | TRBV27 | 16
ASSERATPRANQPQH | TRBJ1-5 | TRBV6-1 | 15
ASSMAGALGTEAF | TRBJ1-1 | TRBV19 | 13
ASSSNRGLHLH | TRBJ1-6 | TRBV6-5 | 11
ASSLEGVQPQH | TRBJ1-5 | TRBV7-9 | 11
ATSDNRFSYNEQF | TRBJ2-1 | TRBV24-1 | 13
ASSLGQGASAGELF | TRBJ2-2 | TRBV5-1 | 14
ASSLWDRGGNQPQH | TRBJ1-5 | TRBV19 | 14
ASSSRGSGDTQY | TRBJ2-3 | TRBV18 | 12
ASSYRGGGREQY | TRBJ2-7 | TRBV6-5 | 12
ASRRDSNNEQF | TRBJ2-1 | TRBV2 | 11
ATSDRGTTGELF | TRBJ2-2 | TRBV24-1 | 12
ASSFSVSGANVLT | TRBJ2-6 | TRBV27 | 13
ASSLGDQTPNYGYT | TRBJ1-2 | TRBV5-6 | 14
ASSQVRQGAEAF | TRBJ1-1 | TRBV4-1 | 12
ASSEGGQYSNQPQH | TRBJ1-5 | TRBV2 | 14
AWAGRNYGYT | TRBJ1-2 | TRBV30 | 10
ASRGTGYQPQH | TRBJ1-5 | TRBV19 | 11
ASSPPRRSGTFNGYT | TRBJ1-2 | TRBV27 | 15
ASSSRWQGGNEQF | TRBJ2-1 | TRBV11-2 | 13
ASSVAGSSYGYT | TRBJ1-2 | TRBV9 | 12
ASSPGDSQPQH | TRBJ1-5 | TRBV12-3/TRBV12-4 | 11
ASSPRGFKLYGYT | TRBJ1-2 | TRBV14 | 13
ASRSSGTYEQY | TRBJ2-7 | TRBV2 | 11
ASSLAVGFWNTEAF | TRBJ1-1 | TRBV7-9 | 14
ASSVAGGNTIY | TRBJ1-3 | TRBV9 | 11